The rows below give T cell receptor beta chains drawn from one sample of a study of T cell repertoires in cytomegalovirus infection. TCRdb used MiXCR to reprocess the reads, holding one entry per CDR3 protein. Here the sample spans approximately 470,000 distinct CDR3 sequences, roughly 43% being singletons. Their antigens are not known. The sequences come from cultured PBMCs, collected from culture after CMV antigen stimulation. These receptors were obtained from a human donor in good health (CMV status not recorded). Some clones in this sample may be carry-over from other donors' samples. The CDR3 runs from the conserved cysteine through the conserved F or W. The D gene is left open where the match is weak. A row's size may be missing; if present it is once, few, many or a size class.

V gene	J gene	D gene	clone size	CDR3 protein	CDR3 DNA
TRBV20-1	TRBJ2-3	.	.	CSAPPGLQYTDTQYF	TGCAGTGCCCCCCCCGGACTTCAGTACACAGATACGCAGTATTTT
TRBV19	TRBJ2-5	TRBD1	few	CASQGTGGSETQYF	TGTGCCAGTCAAGGGACAGGGGGCAGCGAGACCCAGTACTTC
TRBV28	TRBJ2-7	.	.	CASRVSGTVYEQYF	TGTGCCAGCAGGGTATCCGGGACGGTCTACGAGCAGTACTTC
TRBV7-9	TRBJ2-4	TRBD1	.	CASSLTRGNIQYF	TGTGCCAGCAGCTTGACCAGGGGGAACATTCAGTACTTC
TRBV7-2	TRBJ2-1	TRBD2	few	CASSFSGGYNEQFF	TGTGCCAGCAGTTTTAGCGGGGGATACAATGAGCAGTTCTTC
TRBV7-2	TRBJ1-1	.	many	CASSFRWNTEAFF	TGTGCCAGCAGCTTTAGGTGGAACACTGAAGCTTTCTTT
TRBV27	TRBJ2-1	TRBD2	.	CASSPLAGGSYEQFF	TGTGCCAGCAGTCCGCTAGCGGGGGGCTCTTATGAGCAGTTCTTC
TRBV7-9	TRBJ1-4	.	many	CASSARQATNEKLFF	TGTGCCAGCAGCGCAAGACAGGCAACTAATGAAAAACTGTTTTTT
TRBV20-1	TRBJ2-7	.	few	CSARDPGTAGEQYF	TGCAGTGCTAGAGATCCAGGCACCGCAGGCGAGCAGTACTTC
TRBV4-1	TRBJ1-1	.	few	CASSQGLNSVTEAFF	TGCGCCAGCAGCCAAGGGTTGAACAGCGTGACTGAAGCTTTCTTT
TRBV29-1	TRBJ2-1	.	.	CSGLTATPVNEQFF	TGCAGCGGCCTGACAGCAACGCCGGTCAATGAGCAGTTCTTC
TRBV6-1	TRBJ2-5	.	.	CASSEVRGGETQYF	TGTGCCAGCAGTGAAGTGAGGGGGGGCGAGACCCAGTACTTC
TRBV20-1	TRBJ1-1	.	.	CSAREPDLNTEAFF	TGCAGTGCTAGAGAGCCGGACCTGAACACTGAAGCTTTCTTT
TRBV6-1	TRBJ2-7	.	.	CASSLRQAYLYEQYF	TGTGCCAGCAGTTTAAGACAGGCTTATCTCTACGAGCAGTACTTC
TRBV20-1	TRBJ2-1	TRBD2	few	CSARFGGSHEQFF	TGCAGTGCTAGATTCGGCGGGAGCCATGAGCAGTTCTTC
TRBV7-2	TRBJ2-3	TRBD2	few	CASSLGRGGRTDTQYF	TGTGCCAGCAGCTTAGGGCGGGGGGGCAGGACAGATACGCAGTATTTT
TRBV7-2	TRBJ1-1	TRBD1	.	CASSLAPGQGAQLHFF	TGTGCCAGCAGCTTAGCACCGGGACAGGGGGCCCAGCTCCATTTCTTT
TRBV6-2/TRBV6-3	TRBJ1-1	.	.	CASSYRRTEAFF	TGTGCCAGCAGTTACCGGCGGACTGAAGCTTTCTTT
TRBV7-9	TRBJ1-6	TRBD1	.	CASSHRDRPSDSPLHF	TGTGCCAGCAGCCACCGGGACAGGCCCTCTGATTCACCCCTCCACTTT
TRBV5-4	TRBJ2-1	TRBD2	.	CASSPTSGPNNEQFF	TGTGCCAGCAGCCCGACTAGCGGGCCTAATAATGAGCAGTTCTTC
TRBV6-1	TRBJ1-5	TRBD1	.	CASHRDRGIIGNQPQHF	TGTGCCAGCCACCGGGACAGGGGGATTATTGGCAATCAGCCCCAGCATTTT
TRBV12-3/TRBV12-4	TRBJ1-4	TRBD1	.	CASSSGDRGATNEKLFF	TGTGCCAGCAGTTCCGGGGACAGGGGTGCAACTAATGAAAAACTGTTTTTT
TRBV7-2	TRBJ1-4	.	few	CASSWGGLGEKLFF	TGTGCCAGCAGCTGGGGGGGGCTTGGGGAAAAACTGTTTTTT
TRBV19	TRBJ2-5	.	.	CASSHGLFGETQYF	TGTGCCAGTAGTCATGGACTATTCGGAGAGACCCAGTACTTC
TRBV6-1	TRBJ2-5	.	.	CASSAWPGAQETQYF	TGTGCCAGCAGTGCATGGCCCGGAGCTCAAGAGACCCAGTACTTC
TRBV6-6	TRBJ2-3	.	.	CASSPLDRFGDTQYF	TGTGCCAGCAGTCCCTTAGACAGGTTCGGGGATACGCAGTATTTT
TRBV12-3/TRBV12-4	TRBJ1-3	.	.	CASRSTGSGNTIYF	TGTGCCAGCAGGAGTACAGGCTCTGGAAACACCATATATTTT
TRBV6-8	TRBJ2-1	.	.	CASHRVPNEQFF	TGTGCCAGCCACAGGGTACCGAATGAGCAGTTCTTC
TRBV11-2	TRBJ2-5	.	few	CASSPRRRRGETQYF	TGTGCCAGCAGCCCAAGGCGCAGGAGGGGAGAGACCCAGTACTTC
TRBV12-3/TRBV12-4	TRBJ2-6	.	.	CAVDTGANVLTF	TGTGCTGTTGACACAGGGGCCAACGTCCTGACTTTC
TRBV20-1	TRBJ2-2	TRBD2	.	CSASNGRLAGSTGELFF	TGCAGTGCTAGTAACGGCCGCCTAGCGGGGAGTACCGGGGAGCTGTTTTTT
TRBV7-8	TRBJ2-5	.	few	CASSPLGGSGSGETQYF	TGTGCCAGCAGCCCTCTCGGGGGCAGCGGGTCTGGGGAGACCCAGTACTTC
TRBV6-6	TRBJ1-2	.	few	CASSPTGLEGYTF	TGTGCCAGCAGTCCAACGGGACTAGAAGGCTACACCTTC
TRBV7-9	TRBJ2-5	TRBD1	.	CASSLLGDRGETQYF	TGTGCCAGCAGCTTATTAGGAGACAGGGGGGAGACCCAGTACTTC
TRBV7-2	TRBJ1-6	TRBD1	.	CASSRDRYNSPLHF	TGTGCCAGCAGCCGGGACAGATATAATTCACCCCTCCACTTT
TRBV6-6	TRBJ2-5	.	.	CASYGDQETQYF	TGTGCCAGTTACGGGGACCAAGAGACCCAGTACTTC
TRBV20-1	TRBJ2-2	.	.	CSAPRAGDAGELFF	TGCAGTGCCCCTCGGGCAGGGGACGCCGGGGAGCTGTTTTTT
TRBV4-1	TRBJ2-5	.	few	CASSPTVLETQYF	TGCGCCAGCAGCCCAACAGTCTTGGAGACCCAGTACTTC
TRBV19	TRBJ1-5	.	.	CASSISGTDGQPQHF	TGTGCCAGTAGTATCTCCGGGACGGACGGTCAGCCCCAGCATTTT
TRBV7-2	TRBJ2-7	.	few	CASSSFNEQYF	TGTGCCAGCAGCTCTTTTAACGAGCAGTACTTC
TRBV7-6	TRBJ1-1	.	.	CASSNFQGEAFF	TGTGCCAGCAGCAACTTCCAGGGTGAAGCTTTCTTT
TRBV7-2	TRBJ2-5	.	few	CASSLVLGSSRETQYF	TGTGCCAGCAGCTTAGTGTTGGGCAGCTCCAGGGAGACCCAGTACTTC
TRBV10-3	TRBJ2-1	TRBD1	.	CAIARQGVSSYNEQFF	TGTGCCATCGCCCGACAGGGGGTGAGCTCCTACAATGAGCAGTTCTTC
TRBV7-9	TRBJ1-4	.	few	CASSSTDRGGEKLFF	TGTGCCAGCAGCTCAACGGACAGAGGGGGTGAAAAACTGTTTTTT
TRBV10-3	TRBJ2-7	TRBD2	.	CAISESMTSGSTYEQYF	TGTGCCATCAGTGAGTCGATGACTAGCGGGTCTACCTACGAGCAGTACTTC
TRBV27	TRBJ1-6	.	.	CASSSPSDSPLHF	TGTGCCAGCAGTTCGCCGTCCGATTCACCCCTCCACTTT